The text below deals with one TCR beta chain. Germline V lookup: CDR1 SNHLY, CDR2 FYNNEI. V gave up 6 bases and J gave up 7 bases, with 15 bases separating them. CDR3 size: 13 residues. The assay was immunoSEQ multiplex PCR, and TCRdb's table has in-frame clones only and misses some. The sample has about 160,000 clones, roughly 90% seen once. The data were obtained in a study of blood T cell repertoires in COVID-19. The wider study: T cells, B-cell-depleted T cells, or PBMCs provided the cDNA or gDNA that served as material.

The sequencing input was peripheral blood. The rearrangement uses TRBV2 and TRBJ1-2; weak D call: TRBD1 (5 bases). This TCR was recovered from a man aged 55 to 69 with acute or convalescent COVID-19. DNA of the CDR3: TGTGCCAGCAGCGGGGGGATTGAGGGTGGCTACACCTTC. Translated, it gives CASSGGIEGGYTF.